The 18 T cell receptor beta chains below come from one sample, sequenced in a study of control samples from healthy donors and cancer patients. Assay: immunoSEQ multiplex PCR; the TCRdb copy retains only in-frame clones and omits some. This table holds some 120,000 clones, roughly 94% found once. Sequenced input: blood. Every receptor here comes from a man under 40 in good health.

V gene TRBV7-2 combines with J gene TRBJ1-2; D perhaps matches TRBD1 (5 bases). CDR3 length: 15 amino acids. Germline V gene data show CDR1 as SGHTA and CDR2 as FQGNSA. V lost 4 bases, J lost 3 bases, and 15 bases lay in between. The CDR3 DNA reads TGTGCCAGCAGCTCCTTCGGCAGGGCAGACTATGGCTACACCTTC. It translates to CASSSFGRADYGYTF.

The chain carries TRBV19 and TRBJ2-2, with 7 positions matching TRBD1. The CDR3 length is 13 residues. V shed 4 bases and J 13 bases; nucleotides not matched to a gene: 9. Germline CDR1 reads LNHDA; CDR2 reads SQIVND (reference sequence). The CDR3 region is CASSTSDRIGLFF. The DNA for the CDR3 is TGTGCCAGTAGTACTTCGGACAGGATAGGGCTGTTTTTT.

V usage is TRBV18 and J usage is TRBJ2-5; 12 positions agree with TRBD2. The germline V gene encodes CDR1 KGHSH and CDR2 LQKENI. The CDR3 loop spans 17 amino acids. V lost 0 bases, J lost 2 bases, and 4 bases stayed unmatched. The CDR3 reads CASSPPLAGGSQETQYF. CDR3 sequence (DNA): TGTGCCAGCTCACCACCTCTAGCGGGGGGGTCACAAGAGACCCAGTACTTC.

This sequence joins TRBV7-6 and TRBJ2-3; 9 bases match TRBD2. This CDR3 is built from 18 residues. Losses at the gene ends were 5 bases for V and 5 bases for J; bases not matched to a gene: 17. CDR1 SGHVS and CDR2 FNYEAQ come from the germline V gene. CDR3 sequence: CASSEPQLSGGGGDTQYF. The CDR3 region has the DNA TGTGCCAGCAGCGAACCGCAACTTAGCGGGGGTGGGGGAGATACGCAGTATTTT.

The chain links TRBV7-6 to TRBJ2-7; D is possibly TRBD1 (6 bases). CDR3 length: 13 residues. Trimming took off 2 bases at V and 4 bases at J, with 9 bases between the two ends. The V gene's germline CDR1 is SGHVS and CDR2 FNYEAQ. DNA of the CDR3: TGTGCCAGCAGCTTACACAGGGTTTACGAGCAGTACTTC. It specifies CASSLHRVYEQYF.

The rearrangement uses TRBV30 and TRBJ2-7, with TRBD1 matching over 7 bases. V shed 4 bases, J shed 2 bases, and the junction held 8 bases outside the gene matches. The CDR3 covers 14 residues. CDR1 and CDR2 from the germline V gene are GTSNPN and SVGIG (reference sequence). The DNA of the CDR3 is TGTGCCTGGACCCAAAAGGGACAGCCCTACGAGCAGTACTTC. As protein: CAWTQKGQPYEQYF.

J is TRBJ2-1 and V is TRBV5-1; D is unresolved. V was shortened by 0 bases and J by 7 bases, with 5 bases between the two germline ends. This CDR3 is built from 12 residues. Germline CDR1 reads SGHRS; CDR2 reads YFSETQ. The CDR3 bases are TGCGCCAGCAGCTTGGCCGGGAATGAGCAGTTCTTC. It encodes CASSLAGNEQFF.

The chain links TRBV6-1 to TRBJ2-3, with D tentatively TRBD2 (6 bases). Trimming removed 2 bases from V and 4 bases from J, with 16 bases in between. The CDR3 has 16 amino acids. Germline CDR1 is MNHNS and CDR2 is SASEGT. CDR3 residues: CASSEYRGTVSDTQYF. For the CDR3, the DNA is TGTGCCAGCAGTGAATACCGGGGGACTGTGTCAGATACGCAGTATTTT.

V gene TRBV7-9 combines with J gene TRBJ2-3; weak D call: TRBD1 (6 bases). The CDR3 is 14 amino acids. Trimming cost V 5 bases and J 1 base, with 10 bases left between them. Germline lookup yields CDR1 SEHNR and CDR2 FQNEAQ (reference sequence). CDR3: CASSRGHRTDTQYF. CDR3 bases: TGTGCCAGCAGCCGGGGACACCGCACAGATACGCAGTATTTT. Combining the CDR3 with reference TRBV7-9 and TRBJ2-3 gives the whole variable domain DTGVSQNPRHKITKRGQNVTFRCDPISEHNRLYWYRQTLGQGPEFLTYFQNEAQLEKSRLLSDRFSAERPKGSFSTLEIQRTEQGDSAMYLCASSRGHRTDTQYFGPGTRLTVL.

The genes are TRBV30 and TRBJ1-5, with a tentative D call TRBD1 (6 bases). The CDR3 runs 13 residues. The V gene's germline CDR1 is GTSNPN and CDR2 SVGIG (reference sequence). V was clipped by 8 bases and J by 6 bases, with 17 bases between them. The CDR3, as DNA: TGTGCCCTGGGAAGGGGGGTAGGTCAGCCCCAGCATTTT. Translating gives CALGRGVGQPQHF.

CDR3 sequence (DNA): TGTGCCATCAGTGAAGATAAGGCTTACGAGCAGTACTTC. Amino acid sequence: CAISEDKAYEQYF. J is TRBJ2-7 and V is TRBV10-3; no clear D gene. The CDR3 has 13 amino acids. V gave up 3 bases and J gave up 4 bases, with 10 bases separating them. Germline CDR1 and CDR2: ENHRY and SYGVKD.

V usage is TRBV27 and J usage is TRBJ2-5, with D tentatively TRBD1 or TRBD2 (5 bases each). The CDR3 extends over 16 amino acids. CDR1 and CDR2 (germline): MNHEY, SMNVEV (reference sequence). Deletions cut 4 bases from V and 7 bases from J, with 22 bases between. As DNA, the CDR3 is TGTGCCAGCAGTTCCGAGGGCCAAACAGGTTTCTCGACCCAGTACTTC. Its translation: CASSSEGQTGFSTQYF.

This rearrangement joins TRBV10-2 to TRBJ1-5; D uncertain. CDR1 and CDR2 (germline): WSHSY, SAAADI. V gave up 4 bases and J gave up 3 bases, with 10 bases separating them. The CDR3 loop spans 14 amino acids. DNA of the CDR3: TGCGCCAGCAGTGCGAGCAACCCCAATCAGCCCCAGCATTTT. It yields the protein CASSASNPNQPQHF.

The chain employs TRBV6-5 and TRBJ2-2, with a tentative D call TRBD2 (6 bases). CDR1 MNHEY and CDR2 SVGAGI come from the germline V gene. There are 14 residues in the CDR3. V was trimmed by 10 bases and J by 0 bases, leaving 12 bases between them. The CDR3 reads CATRGGANTGELFF. The CDR3 DNA reads TGTGCCACCCGAGGAGGGGCGAACACCGGGGAGCTGTTTTTT.

The rearrangement links TRBV20-1 to TRBJ2-2, with unresolved D. The germline V and J ends were trimmed by 7 bases and 6 bases, with 12 bases remaining between them. Germline V gene sequence: CDR1 DFQATT, CDR2 SNEGSKA (reference sequence). There are 12 residues in the CDR3. The CDR3 sequence is CSVSTGAGELFF. The CDR3 DNA reads as TGCAGTGTTAGTACGGGCGCCGGGGAGCTGTTTTTT.

V is TRBV5-6 and J is TRBJ2-7; D is unclear. Germline V CDR1 and CDR2: SGHDT, YYEEEE. Between the trimmed V and J ends, which lost 5 bases and 6 bases, there was a span of 21 bases. The CDR3 consists of 15 residues. The CDR3 is CASRKPLGDGVEQYF. The CDR3 DNA is TGTGCCAGCAGAAAACCCCTTGGGGATGGGGTCGAGCAGTACTTC.

The chain carries TRBV18 and TRBJ1-4; D might be TRBD1 (6 bases). Deletions cut 6 bases from V and 2 bases from J, with 16 bases between. Germline V CDR1 and CDR2: KGHSH, LQKENI. CDR3 length: 16 amino acids. CDR3 protein: CASSLLEQGTNEKLFF. The CDR3 nucleotides read TGTGCCAGCTCCCTCCTCGAACAGGGCACTAATGAAAAACTGTTTTTT.

A remark on this clone: This specimen includes other DNA sequences encoding the same CDR3. The chain employs TRBV4-3 and TRBJ2-3, with 9 bases that match TRBD2. The CDR3 is 16 residues long. The ends lost 0 bases at V and 4 bases at J; junction bases unmatched: 5. Germline loops: CDR1 LGHNA, CDR2 YSLEER. CDR3 amino acids: CASSQEGRGGSDTQYF. The CDR3, as DNA: TGCGCCAGCAGCCAAGAGGGGCGGGGGGGCTCAGATACGCAGTATTTT.